This is a list of T cell receptor beta chains from one sample in a study of regulatory T cells in long-lasting Graves disease. TCRdb called the multiplex PCR reads again in MiXCR, with one record for every CDR3 protein. The data contain 360,000 or so distinct CDR3 sequences, over 15% of them singletons. These sequences were also reported in another study, on T cells in Graves' hyperthyroidism and ophthalmopathy.

This specimen was peripheral blood mononuclear cells (PBMCs), taken at new diagnosis, from a patient treated with antithyroid drugs. All receptors derive from a man aged 40-50 years with Graves disease. CDR3s include the opening cysteine and the closing phenylalanine or tryptophan. A D gene is named only where the DNA matches it firmly. Clone sizes are given selectively: once, few, many, or a class where the clone is expanded.

V,D,size,J,CDR3,DNA
TRBV28,-,many,TRBJ1-5,CASSPPGQGGNQPQHF,TGTGCCAGCAGCCCCCCCGGCCAGGGAGGCAATCAGCCCCAGCATTTT
TRBV19,-,few,TRBJ1-2,CASSPGQRAGYGYTF,TGTGCCAGTAGTCCCGGACAGAGGGCTGGCTATGGCTACACCTTC
TRBV12-3/TRBV12-4,-,few,TRBJ1-5,CASSFGGFNQPQHF,TGTGCCAGCAGTTTTGGGGGTTTTAATCAGCCCCAGCATTTT
TRBV28,-,-,TRBJ1-1,CASSLSGTLGAFF,TGTGCCAGCAGTTTATCAGGGACGCTGGGGGCCTTTTTT
TRBV11-2,-,many,TRBJ2-7,CASSLAGRFSYEQYF,TGTGCCAGCAGCTTAGCGGGCAGATTCTCCTACGAGCAGTACTTC
TRBV10-3,TRBD1,many,TRBJ2-7,CAISGPTGGQYF,TGTGCCATCAGTGGTCCGACAGGGGGCCAGTACTTC
TRBV7-2,-,many,TRBJ2-3,CASSLASGPSTDTQYF,TGTGCCAGCAGCTTAGCTTCCGGACCTAGCACAGATACGCAGTATTTT
TRBV7-3,TRBD2,many,TRBJ2-1,CASSLRLAGAPGQFF,TGTGCCAGCAGCTTAAGGCTAGCGGGGGCCCCGGGTCAGTTCTTC
TRBV5-4,-,few,TRBJ1-1,CASSKPGALTEAFF,TGTGCCAGCAGCAAGCCGGGAGCCCTCACTGAAGCTTTCTTT
TRBV18,-,-,TRBJ2-2,CASSPGQLANTGELFF,TGTGCCAGCTCACCGGGCCAGCTTGCGAACACCGGGGAGCTGTTTTTT
TRBV7-2,-,many,TRBJ2-7,CASSFRLVSPEQYF,TGTGCCAGCAGCTTTCGACTAGTGTCGCCCGAGCAGTACTTC
TRBV27,TRBD2,many,TRBJ2-1,CASSRYSGGEDNEQFF,TGTGCCAGCAGTCGATATAGCGGGGGGGAAGACAATGAGCAGTTCTTC
TRBV30,TRBD1,many,TRBJ2-7,CAWSVSRQGKEYF,TGTGCCTGGAGTGTATCCCGACAGGGGAAGGAGTACTTC
TRBV5-4,-,few,TRBJ2-3,CASSLTWALTDTQYF,TGTGCCAGCAGCTTGACGTGGGCGTTAACAGATACGCAGTATTTT
TRBV5-5,-,many,TRBJ1-5,CASSLDGQNNQPQHF,TGCGCCAGCAGCTTGGATGGACAGAACAATCAGCCCCAGCATTTT
TRBV5-1,TRBD1,many,TRBJ1-6,CASSPGQTNSPLHF,TGCGCCAGCAGTCCGGGACAGACTAATTCACCCCTCCACTTT
TRBV5-1,-,-,TRBJ2-5,CASTPGQGGEETQYF,TGCGCCAGCACCCCCGGACAGGGAGGGGAAGAGACCCAGTACTTC
TRBV7-6,TRBD1,few,TRBJ2-5,CASSLARGSGETQYF,TGTGCCAGCAGCTTGGCCAGGGGGTCAGGAGAGACCCAGTACTTC
TRBV6-1,TRBD1,many,TRBJ2-1,CASRPPGQGASEQFF,TGTGCCAGCAGACCGCCCGGACAGGGGGCGAGTGAGCAGTTCTTC
TRBV5-1,-,many,TRBJ1-5,CASSLQGGDLQPQHF,TGCGCCAGCAGCTTGCAGGGCGGGGATCTTCAGCCCCAGCATTTT
TRBV4-3,-,few,TRBJ2-3,CASSQEFQGMGTQYF,TGCGCCAGCAGCCAAGAGTTTCAGGGAATGGGTACGCAGTATTTT
TRBV13,-,few,TRBJ2-2,CASSLGPPTGELFF,TGTGCCAGCAGCTTAGGACCGCCCACCGGGGAGCTGTTTTTT
TRBV10-1,-,-,TRBJ2-1,CASRATGTDNEQFF,TGCGCCAGCAGAGCTACCGGGACGGACAATGAGCAGTTCTTC
TRBV7-9,-,-,TRBJ2-1,CASSPEGRGDYNEQFF,TGTGCCAGCAGCCCCGAGGGGAGGGGGGACTACAATGAGCAGTTCTTC
TRBV5-5,-,few,TRBJ1-5,CASSFETFQPQHF,TGTGCCAGCAGCTTCGAGACATTTCAGCCCCAGCATTTT
TRBV6-1,-,many,TRBJ1-1,CASRATGAPNTEAFF,TGTGCCAGCAGGGCCACGGGGGCCCCGAACACTGAAGCTTTCTTT
TRBV5-1,-,-,TRBJ2-5,CASSFPGGWETQYF,TGCGCCAGCAGCTTTCCTGGAGGGTGGGAGACCCAGTACTTC
TRBV9,-,-,TRBJ1-3,CASSEGTSSGNTIYF,TGTGCCAGCAGCGAAGGGACATCCTCTGGAAACACCATATATTTT
TRBV5-1,TRBD1,-,TRBJ1-1,CASSLGGGAGEAFF,TGTGCCAGCAGCTTAGGAGGGGGCGCCGGTGAAGCTTTCTTT
TRBV12-3/TRBV12-4,-,few,TRBJ2-1,CASRPNRAAPQFF,TGTGCCAGCAGGCCTAACCGAGCGGCCCCACAGTTCTTC
TRBV28,TRBD2,-,TRBJ2-7,CASTKRGVSYEQYF,TGTGCCAGCACCAAGCGGGGGGTATCCTACGAGCAGTACTTC